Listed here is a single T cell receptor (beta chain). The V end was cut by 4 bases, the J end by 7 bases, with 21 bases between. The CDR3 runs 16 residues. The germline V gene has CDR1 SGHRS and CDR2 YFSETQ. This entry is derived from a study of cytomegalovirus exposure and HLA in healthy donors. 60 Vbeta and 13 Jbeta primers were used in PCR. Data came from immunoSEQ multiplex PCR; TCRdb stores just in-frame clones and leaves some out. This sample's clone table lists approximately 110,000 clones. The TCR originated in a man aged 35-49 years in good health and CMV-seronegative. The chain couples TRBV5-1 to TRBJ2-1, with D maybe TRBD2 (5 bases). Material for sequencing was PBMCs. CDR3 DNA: TGCGCCAGCAGCCGGGTGGACCAAACGGGGTATAATGAGCAGTTCTTC. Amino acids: CASSRVDQTGYNEQFF.